What follows is one T cell receptor beta chain and its context. The sample comes from a study of molecular identifiers for immune sequencing clone quantification. Germline V CDR1 and CDR2: MDHEN, SYDVKM. Deletions cut 8 bases from V and 0 bases from J, with 7 bases between. The length of the CDR3 is 12 residues. One entry per CDR3 protein results from TCRdb running MiXCR on the PCR reads. The profile covers just under 650,000 distinct CDR3 sequences, with just under 20% appearing a single time and under 0.95% taken by the ten largest. Material for sequencing was naive CD8+ T cells from blood, with Jurkat cell RNA spiked in. The subset was: FACS-sorted CD8+CD4-CCR7+CD45RA+ naive T cells. The TCR comes from a human donor in good health. Some libraries in this study had Jurkat cell RNA spiked in. The J gene is TRBJ1-1, the V gene TRBV28; D is ambiguous. The CDR3 DNA reads TGTGCCAGCGGTACACTGAACACTGAAGCTTTCTTT. Translating it yields CASGTLNTEAFF.